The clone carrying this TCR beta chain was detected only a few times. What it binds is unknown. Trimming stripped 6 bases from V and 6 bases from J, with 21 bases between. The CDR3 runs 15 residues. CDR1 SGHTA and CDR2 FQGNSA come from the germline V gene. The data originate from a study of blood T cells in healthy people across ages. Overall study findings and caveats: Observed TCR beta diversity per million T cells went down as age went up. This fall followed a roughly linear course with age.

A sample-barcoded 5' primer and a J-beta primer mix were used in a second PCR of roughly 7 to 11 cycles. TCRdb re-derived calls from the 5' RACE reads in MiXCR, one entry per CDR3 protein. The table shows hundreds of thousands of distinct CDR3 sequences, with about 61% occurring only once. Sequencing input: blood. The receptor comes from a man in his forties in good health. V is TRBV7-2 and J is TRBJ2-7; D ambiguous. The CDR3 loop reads CASSPREAGSLEQYF. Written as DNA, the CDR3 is TGTGCCAGCAGTCCCCGTGAGGCTGGATCCCTCGAGCAGTACTTC.